This is a list of T cell receptor beta chains from one sample in a study of T cells in Graves' hyperthyroidism and ophthalmopathy. TCRdb reanalysed the multiplex PCR reads using MiXCR and keeps one entry per CDR3 protein. The sample yields roughly 380,000 distinct CDR3 sequences, 13% seen once. What was sequenced was blood. All receptors come from a man in his thirties or forties with Graves' hyperthyroidism that later progressed to Graves' ophthalmopathy. Both conserved end residues are part of each CDR3. D genes are given only for firm matches. Size values are once, few and many counts, or a class for expanded clones, and some rows have none.

j_call,v_call,d_call,clone_size,cdr3_aa,cdr3_nt
TRBJ1-1,TRBV11-1,-,many,CASSSGTTTEAFF,TGTGCCAGCAGCTCCGGGACAACCACTGAAGCTTTCTTT
TRBJ2-5,TRBV12-3/TRBV12-4,-,many,CASKEAVGETQYF,TGTGCCAGCAAGGAAGCGGTCGGAGAGACCCAGTACTTC
TRBJ1-5,TRBV10-3,-,-,CAISESSGNQPQHF,TGTGCCATCAGTGAGTCGAGCGGGAATCAGCCCCAGCATTTT
TRBJ1-2,TRBV18,TRBD1,-,CASSPFSGTAKTYGYTF,TGTGCCAGCTCCCCTTTCTCCGGGACAGCAAAGACCTATGGCTACACCTTC
TRBJ1-5,TRBV28,TRBD1,many,CASSTGTGNQPQHF,TGTGCCAGCAGTACTGGGACAGGGAATCAGCCCCAGCATTTT
TRBJ2-3,TRBV30,-,many,CAWSVRSASHLYDTQYF,TGTGCCTGGAGTGTACGTTCGGCCTCTCATTTATACGATACGCAGTATTTT
TRBJ2-2,TRBV5-1,-,-,CASSRPRTNTGELFF,TGCGCCAGCAGCCGCCCCCGTACGAACACCGGGGAGCTGTTTTTT
TRBJ1-5,TRBV19,-,few,CASSIVRRGRGNQPQHF,TGTGCCAGTAGTATAGTTCGCCGGGGAAGGGGCAATCAGCCCCAGCATTTT
TRBJ1-1,TRBV5-1,-,few,CASSLGSSEAFF,TGCGCCAGCAGTCTCGGGTCATCTGAAGCTTTCTTT
TRBJ2-2,TRBV12-3/TRBV12-4,TRBD1,many,CASSPRTGNKNGELFF,TGTGCCAGCAGTCCGCGGACAGGGAATAAGAACGGGGAGCTGTTTTTT
TRBJ1-1,TRBV4-1,-,few,CASSQGGRAFF,TGCGCCAGCAGCCAAGGAGGGAGGGCTTTCTTT
TRBJ1-2,TRBV5-8,-,few,CASSLARGANYGYTF,TGTGCCAGCAGCTTGGCCCGGGGAGCTAACTATGGCTACACCTTC
TRBJ2-7,TRBV5-5,-,few,CASSLVRGRYEQYF,TGTGCCAGCAGCTTGGTAAGAGGGCGCTACGAGCAGTACTTC
TRBJ1-1,TRBV10-3,TRBD1,many,CAISDTGENTEAFF,TGTGCCATCAGTGATACAGGGGAGAACACTGAAGCTTTCTTT
TRBJ2-1,TRBV20-1,-,many,CSASTPSYNEQFF,TGCAGTGCTAGTACGCCTTCTTACAATGAGCAGTTCTTC
TRBJ1-4,TRBV3-1,TRBD1,many,CASSPRPRDRDEKLFF,TGTGCCAGCAGCCCGAGACCCCGGGACAGAGATGAAAAACTGTTTTTT
TRBJ2-2,TRBV12-5,-,many,CASGLGPWWTGELFF,TGTGCTAGTGGTTTGGGCCCCTGGTGGACCGGGGAGCTGTTTTTT
TRBJ1-5,TRBV7-3,TRBD1,few,CASSLGSWDSGNSNQPQHF,TGTGCCAGCAGCTTGGGTAGCTGGGACAGTGGGAATAGCAATCAGCCCCAGCATTTT
TRBJ2-7,TRBV20-1,-,many,CSARDMGAGYDEQYF,TGCAGTGCTAGAGATATGGGGGCGGGCTACGACGAGCAGTACTTC
TRBJ1-6,TRBV20-1,-,-,CSAKGVNSPLHF,TGCAGTGCCAAGGGGGTGAATTCACCCCTCCACTTT
TRBJ2-2,TRBV3-1,TRBD2,many,CASSPGLVATGELFF,TGTGCCAGCAGTCCGGGACTAGTGGCCACCGGGGAGCTGTTTTTT
TRBJ1-5,TRBV25-1,-,-,CASSEYGGAQPQHF,TGTGCCAGCAGTGAATATGGAGGGGCACAGCCCCAGCATTTT
TRBJ2-1,TRBV19,TRBD2,-,CASSARTSGLSYNEQFF,TGTGCCAGTAGTGCCCGGACTAGCGGGCTCTCCTACAATGAGCAGTTCTTC
TRBJ2-1,TRBV2,-,many,CASTRRDYNEQFF,TGTGCCAGCACTAGGCGGGATTACAATGAGCAGTTCTTC
TRBJ2-7,TRBV30,TRBD1,many,CAWSVRGTDRYEQYF,TGTGCCTGGAGTGTACGTGGGACAGACCGATACGAGCAGTACTTC
TRBJ2-3,TRBV5-1,TRBD1,-,CASSLASGDRGRDTQYF,TGTGCCAGCAGCTTAGCGTCCGGAGACAGGGGGCGAGATACGCAGTATTTT
TRBJ1-2,TRBV3-1,-,many,CASSQDGPATAYGYTF,TGTGCCAGCAGCCAAGATGGGCCAGCGACGGCCTATGGCTACACCTTC
TRBJ1-1,TRBV28,TRBD1,many,CASSLTGGGTEAFF,TGTGCCAGCAGTTTAACAGGGGGAGGCACTGAAGCTTTCTTT
TRBJ1-1,TRBV19,-,many,CASSPGGWVTEAFF,TGTGCCAGTAGCCCGGGGGGCTGGGTCACTGAAGCTTTCTTT
TRBJ2-7,TRBV20-1,TRBD2,-,CSAPLAGAPYEQYF,TGCAGTGCGCCCCTAGCGGGGGCCCCCTACGAGCAGTACTTC
TRBJ1-2,TRBV6-9,-,-,CASSYGSSGQSNYGYTF,TGTGCCAGCAGTTACGGGAGTTCGGGGCAGTCAAACTATGGCTACACCTTC
TRBJ2-2,TRBV7-9,TRBD2,-,CASSLGLEVGELFF,TGTGCCAGCAGCCTGGGACTAGAAGTCGGGGAGCTGTTTTTT
TRBJ1-5,TRBV6-6,-,-,CASSYSEPGYQPQHF,TGTGCCAGCAGTTACTCAGAACCGGGCTATCAGCCCCAGCATTTT
TRBJ2-3,TRBV5-1,-,many,CASSLLSSTDTQYF,TGCGCCAGCAGCTTGCTTTCCAGCACAGATACGCAGTATTTT
TRBJ2-2,TRBV6-1,-,many,CASSPDTDDTGELFF,TGTGCCAGCAGCCCAGACACGGACGACACCGGGGAGCTGTTTTTT
TRBJ2-6,TRBV28,-,many,CASSRLRAGANVLTF,TGTGCCAGCAGTAGGTTAAGGGCTGGGGCCAACGTCCTGACTTTC
TRBJ1-5,TRBV20-1,TRBD1,many,CSARDRLAGGFNQPQHF,TGCAGTGCTAGAGATCGCCTGGCAGGGGGTTTCAATCAGCCCCAGCATTTT
TRBJ1-5,TRBV7-6,-,-,CASSLSEGKPQHF,TGTGCCAGCAGCTTATCCGAGGGTAAGCCCCAGCATTTT
TRBJ1-1,TRBV3-1,-,many,CASSQERGRWNTEAFF,TGTGCCAGCAGCCAAGAGAGGGGCCGATGGAACACTGAAGCTTTCTTT
TRBJ2-1,TRBV13,-,many,CASSLRTYNEQFF,TGTGCCAGCAGCCTAAGGACCTACAATGAGCAGTTCTTC
TRBJ1-4,TRBV20-1,-,-,CSARPTGGRNEKLFF,TGCAGTGCTAGACCCACCGGGGGACGCAATGAAAAACTGTTTTTT
TRBJ2-7,TRBV20-1,-,many,CSARDSGGANSYEQYF,TGCAGTGCTAGAGATTCCGGCGGGGCGAACTCCTACGAGCAGTACTTC
TRBJ2-6,TRBV7-9,TRBD1,few,CASNLGTVGSGANVLTF,TGTGCCAGCAACCTAGGGACAGTTGGATCTGGGGCCAACGTCCTGACTTTC
TRBJ1-6,TRBV25-1,-,-,CASSEYSGYSSYNSPLHF,TGTGCCAGCAGTGAATATTCGGGTTATAGCTCCTATAATTCACCCCTCCACTTT
TRBJ2-7,TRBV7-9,-,-,CASSPIGVRGEQYF,TGTGCCAGCAGTCCTATTGGGGTGAGGGGCGAGCAGTACTTC
TRBJ2-7,TRBV12-3/TRBV12-4,TRBD2,many,CASQGTTSYEQYF,TGTGCCAGCCAAGGGACTACCTCCTACGAGCAGTACTTC
TRBJ2-1,TRBV27,TRBD2,-,CASRSGGAFYNEQFF,TGTGCCAGCAGAAGCGGGGGGGCCTTCTACAATGAGCAGTTCTTC
TRBJ2-1,TRBV5-1,-,many,CASSLGASGYNEQFF,TGCGCCAGCAGCTTGGGTGCAAGCGGGTACAATGAGCAGTTCTTC
TRBJ2-3,TRBV12-3/TRBV12-4,TRBD1,many,CATSQGGTDTQYF,TGTGCCACATCTCAGGGGGGCACAGATACGCAGTATTTT
TRBJ2-1,TRBV2,TRBD1,many,CASSSTGSSYNEQFF,TGTGCCAGCAGCTCGACAGGGAGCTCCTACAATGAGCAGTTCTTC